This T cell receptor beta chain comes out of a study of cytomegalovirus exposure and HLA in healthy donors. J was trimmed by 5 bases and V by 6 bases; bases with no gene match: 6. Germline assignment: CDR1 SGHRS and CDR2 YFSETQ. This CDR3 has 14 residues. Findings of the study overall: The authors excluded some V segments, including TRBV6-2 and TRBV6-3, as indistinguishable.

Amplification used 60 Vbeta primers and 13 Jbeta primers. Sequenced by immunoSEQ multiplex PCR; TCRdb stores in-frame clones only, minus some. The data contain about 190,000 clones, around 75% of them singletons. This clone occurred a few times. The antigen is undetermined. J is TRBJ2-2 and V is TRBV5-1; 8 bases are shared with TRBD2. This TCR came from a woman aged 50 to 65 in good health and CMV-seronegative. The sample comprised PBMCs. CDR3 nucleotides: TGCGCCAGCATCGGGGTAGCGGGGACCGGGGAGCTGTTTTTT. Residues: CASIGVAGTGELFF.